The rows below give T cell receptor beta chains drawn from one sample of a study of T cell repertoires in cytomegalovirus infection. TCRdb redid the calling of the reads with MiXCR, one entry per CDR3 protein. The table records roughly 310,000 distinct CDR3 sequences, 17% of them present only once. What was sequenced was PBMCs. All receptors come from a human donor in good health (CMV status not recorded). Some clones in this sample may be carry-over from other donors' samples. The CDR3 runs from the conserved cysteine through the conserved F or W. Each record gives: clone size, J gene, D gene, V gene, CDR3 DNA, CDR3 protein. A D gene is named only where the DNA matches it firmly. Clone size is stated in some rows and not others, as once, few, many or a class when expanded.

clone size: few
J gene: TRBJ2-5
D gene: TRBD1
V gene: TRBV28
CDR3 DNA: TGTGCCAGCAGTTTACAACAGGGGGCCGGGAAAGAGACCCAGTACTTC
CDR3 protein: CASSLQQGAGKETQYF

clone size: NA
J gene: TRBJ2-2
D gene: NA
V gene: TRBV28
CDR3 DNA: TGTGCCAGCAGTTTGATAATATCGGCCAGGGCACGGACCGGGGAGCTGTTTTTT
CDR3 protein: CASSLIISARARTGELFF

clone size: many
J gene: TRBJ2-5
D gene: TRBD2
V gene: TRBV7-3
CDR3 DNA: TGTGCCAGCAGCTTCGGGGGGGTAGAGACCCAGTACTTC
CDR3 protein: CASSFGGVETQYF

clone size: NA
J gene: TRBJ1-1
D gene: TRBD1
V gene: TRBV6-2/TRBV6-3
CDR3 DNA: TGTGCCAGCAGTTACTCTACCGGGACAGCGGTTATGAACACTGAAGCTTTCTTT
CDR3 protein: CASSYSTGTAVMNTEAFF

clone size: many
J gene: TRBJ1-1
D gene: TRBD1
V gene: TRBV20-1
CDR3 DNA: TGCAGTCCTAAAGACAGGGTCACTGAAGCTTTCTTT
CDR3 protein: CSPKDRVTEAFF

clone size: few
J gene: TRBJ1-2
D gene: NA
V gene: TRBV20-1
CDR3 DNA: TGCAGTGCTACCGTAATGTATGGCTACACCTTC
CDR3 protein: CSATVMYGYTF

clone size: NA
J gene: TRBJ1-1
D gene: TRBD1
V gene: TRBV7-2
CDR3 DNA: TGTGCCAGCAGCGAACCTTACAGGGGTGGAGGCACTGAAGCTTTCTTT
CDR3 protein: CASSEPYRGGGTEAFF

clone size: many
J gene: TRBJ1-3
D gene: TRBD1
V gene: TRBV7-2
CDR3 DNA: TGTGCCAGCAGACGGGACAGCGGCTCTGGAAACACCATATATTTT
CDR3 protein: CASRRDSGSGNTIYF

clone size: NA
J gene: TRBJ2-2
D gene: NA
V gene: TRBV5-1
CDR3 DNA: TGCGCCAGCAGCTTGCAGTTTTCAGACACCGGGGAGCTGTTTTTT
CDR3 protein: CASSLQFSDTGELFF

clone size: many
J gene: TRBJ1-6
D gene: NA
V gene: TRBV12-3/TRBV12-4
CDR3 DNA: TGTGCCAGCAGTCGGGGTGGAGAGGGTTATAATTCACCCCTCCACTTT
CDR3 protein: CASSRGGEGYNSPLHF

clone size: NA
J gene: TRBJ1-4
D gene: TRBD1
V gene: TRBV6-6
CDR3 DNA: TGTGCCAGCAGTTACTTACATCCGGGACAGGGGACAACTAATGAAAAACTGTTTTTT
CDR3 protein: CASSYLHPGQGTTNEKLFF

clone size: NA
J gene: TRBJ2-2
D gene: NA
V gene: TRBV10-3
CDR3 DNA: TGTGCCATCAGTGAGAATCCGGAGGGCTCGAACACCGGGGAGCTGTTTTTT
CDR3 protein: CAISENPEGSNTGELFF

clone size: NA
J gene: TRBJ2-3
D gene: NA
V gene: TRBV2
CDR3 DNA: TGTGCCAGCAGTGAGAGGGGGACCGGCGGAGATACGCAGTATTTT
CDR3 protein: CASSERGTGGDTQYF

clone size: many
J gene: TRBJ2-7
D gene: NA
V gene: TRBV7-2
CDR3 DNA: TGTGCCAGCAGCTTAGCGGGACTCCCCGACGAGCAGTACTTC
CDR3 protein: CASSLAGLPDEQYF

clone size: many
J gene: TRBJ2-5
D gene: NA
V gene: TRBV7-2
CDR3 DNA: TGTGCCAGCAGCTTAGGTCTGTCTGGAAGGGAGACCCAGTACTTC
CDR3 protein: CASSLGLSGRETQYF

clone size: NA
J gene: TRBJ2-1
D gene: NA
V gene: TRBV24-1
CDR3 DNA: TGTGCCACCAGTGCGAGGGTGGGAGCACATGATAGCTACAATGAGCAGTTCTTC
CDR3 protein: CATSARVGAHDSYNEQFF

clone size: NA
J gene: TRBJ2-7
D gene: TRBD2
V gene: TRBV5-4
CDR3 DNA: TGTGCCAGCAGCTCCCCCGGTCCTGCGGGAGGGAGCGAGCAGTACTTC
CDR3 protein: CASSSPGPAGGSEQYF

clone size: many
J gene: TRBJ1-2
D gene: NA
V gene: TRBV7-2
CDR3 DNA: TGTGCCAGCAGCTTAGCGGGCAACGGAGGGGAGGGCTACACCTTC
CDR3 protein: CASSLAGNGGEGYTF

clone size: many
J gene: TRBJ2-5
D gene: NA
V gene: TRBV7-8
CDR3 DNA: TGTGCCAGCAGACTCCAGGGGCAAGAGACCCAGTACTTC
CDR3 protein: CASRLQGQETQYF

clone size: few
J gene: TRBJ2-7
D gene: TRBD1
V gene: TRBV6-5
CDR3 DNA: TGTGCCAGCAGTTACTTTTCGGGACAGGGCATCTACGAGCAGTACTTC
CDR3 protein: CASSYFSGQGIYEQYF

clone size: many
J gene: TRBJ1-1
D gene: NA
V gene: TRBV7-2
CDR3 DNA: TGTGCCAGCGGAGGCTCCGGGTTGAAGACTGAAGCTTTCTTT
CDR3 protein: CASGGSGLKTEAFF

clone size: NA
J gene: TRBJ2-2
D gene: NA
V gene: TRBV5-1
CDR3 DNA: TGCGCCAGCAGCTTGATGGCCCCCGGGGAGCTGTTTTTT
CDR3 protein: CASSLMAPGELFF

clone size: NA
J gene: TRBJ1-1
D gene: NA
V gene: TRBV6-6
CDR3 DNA: TGTGCCAGCAGTACCCCAGGGGTTAGGACTGAAGCTTTCTTT
CDR3 protein: CASSTPGVRTEAFF